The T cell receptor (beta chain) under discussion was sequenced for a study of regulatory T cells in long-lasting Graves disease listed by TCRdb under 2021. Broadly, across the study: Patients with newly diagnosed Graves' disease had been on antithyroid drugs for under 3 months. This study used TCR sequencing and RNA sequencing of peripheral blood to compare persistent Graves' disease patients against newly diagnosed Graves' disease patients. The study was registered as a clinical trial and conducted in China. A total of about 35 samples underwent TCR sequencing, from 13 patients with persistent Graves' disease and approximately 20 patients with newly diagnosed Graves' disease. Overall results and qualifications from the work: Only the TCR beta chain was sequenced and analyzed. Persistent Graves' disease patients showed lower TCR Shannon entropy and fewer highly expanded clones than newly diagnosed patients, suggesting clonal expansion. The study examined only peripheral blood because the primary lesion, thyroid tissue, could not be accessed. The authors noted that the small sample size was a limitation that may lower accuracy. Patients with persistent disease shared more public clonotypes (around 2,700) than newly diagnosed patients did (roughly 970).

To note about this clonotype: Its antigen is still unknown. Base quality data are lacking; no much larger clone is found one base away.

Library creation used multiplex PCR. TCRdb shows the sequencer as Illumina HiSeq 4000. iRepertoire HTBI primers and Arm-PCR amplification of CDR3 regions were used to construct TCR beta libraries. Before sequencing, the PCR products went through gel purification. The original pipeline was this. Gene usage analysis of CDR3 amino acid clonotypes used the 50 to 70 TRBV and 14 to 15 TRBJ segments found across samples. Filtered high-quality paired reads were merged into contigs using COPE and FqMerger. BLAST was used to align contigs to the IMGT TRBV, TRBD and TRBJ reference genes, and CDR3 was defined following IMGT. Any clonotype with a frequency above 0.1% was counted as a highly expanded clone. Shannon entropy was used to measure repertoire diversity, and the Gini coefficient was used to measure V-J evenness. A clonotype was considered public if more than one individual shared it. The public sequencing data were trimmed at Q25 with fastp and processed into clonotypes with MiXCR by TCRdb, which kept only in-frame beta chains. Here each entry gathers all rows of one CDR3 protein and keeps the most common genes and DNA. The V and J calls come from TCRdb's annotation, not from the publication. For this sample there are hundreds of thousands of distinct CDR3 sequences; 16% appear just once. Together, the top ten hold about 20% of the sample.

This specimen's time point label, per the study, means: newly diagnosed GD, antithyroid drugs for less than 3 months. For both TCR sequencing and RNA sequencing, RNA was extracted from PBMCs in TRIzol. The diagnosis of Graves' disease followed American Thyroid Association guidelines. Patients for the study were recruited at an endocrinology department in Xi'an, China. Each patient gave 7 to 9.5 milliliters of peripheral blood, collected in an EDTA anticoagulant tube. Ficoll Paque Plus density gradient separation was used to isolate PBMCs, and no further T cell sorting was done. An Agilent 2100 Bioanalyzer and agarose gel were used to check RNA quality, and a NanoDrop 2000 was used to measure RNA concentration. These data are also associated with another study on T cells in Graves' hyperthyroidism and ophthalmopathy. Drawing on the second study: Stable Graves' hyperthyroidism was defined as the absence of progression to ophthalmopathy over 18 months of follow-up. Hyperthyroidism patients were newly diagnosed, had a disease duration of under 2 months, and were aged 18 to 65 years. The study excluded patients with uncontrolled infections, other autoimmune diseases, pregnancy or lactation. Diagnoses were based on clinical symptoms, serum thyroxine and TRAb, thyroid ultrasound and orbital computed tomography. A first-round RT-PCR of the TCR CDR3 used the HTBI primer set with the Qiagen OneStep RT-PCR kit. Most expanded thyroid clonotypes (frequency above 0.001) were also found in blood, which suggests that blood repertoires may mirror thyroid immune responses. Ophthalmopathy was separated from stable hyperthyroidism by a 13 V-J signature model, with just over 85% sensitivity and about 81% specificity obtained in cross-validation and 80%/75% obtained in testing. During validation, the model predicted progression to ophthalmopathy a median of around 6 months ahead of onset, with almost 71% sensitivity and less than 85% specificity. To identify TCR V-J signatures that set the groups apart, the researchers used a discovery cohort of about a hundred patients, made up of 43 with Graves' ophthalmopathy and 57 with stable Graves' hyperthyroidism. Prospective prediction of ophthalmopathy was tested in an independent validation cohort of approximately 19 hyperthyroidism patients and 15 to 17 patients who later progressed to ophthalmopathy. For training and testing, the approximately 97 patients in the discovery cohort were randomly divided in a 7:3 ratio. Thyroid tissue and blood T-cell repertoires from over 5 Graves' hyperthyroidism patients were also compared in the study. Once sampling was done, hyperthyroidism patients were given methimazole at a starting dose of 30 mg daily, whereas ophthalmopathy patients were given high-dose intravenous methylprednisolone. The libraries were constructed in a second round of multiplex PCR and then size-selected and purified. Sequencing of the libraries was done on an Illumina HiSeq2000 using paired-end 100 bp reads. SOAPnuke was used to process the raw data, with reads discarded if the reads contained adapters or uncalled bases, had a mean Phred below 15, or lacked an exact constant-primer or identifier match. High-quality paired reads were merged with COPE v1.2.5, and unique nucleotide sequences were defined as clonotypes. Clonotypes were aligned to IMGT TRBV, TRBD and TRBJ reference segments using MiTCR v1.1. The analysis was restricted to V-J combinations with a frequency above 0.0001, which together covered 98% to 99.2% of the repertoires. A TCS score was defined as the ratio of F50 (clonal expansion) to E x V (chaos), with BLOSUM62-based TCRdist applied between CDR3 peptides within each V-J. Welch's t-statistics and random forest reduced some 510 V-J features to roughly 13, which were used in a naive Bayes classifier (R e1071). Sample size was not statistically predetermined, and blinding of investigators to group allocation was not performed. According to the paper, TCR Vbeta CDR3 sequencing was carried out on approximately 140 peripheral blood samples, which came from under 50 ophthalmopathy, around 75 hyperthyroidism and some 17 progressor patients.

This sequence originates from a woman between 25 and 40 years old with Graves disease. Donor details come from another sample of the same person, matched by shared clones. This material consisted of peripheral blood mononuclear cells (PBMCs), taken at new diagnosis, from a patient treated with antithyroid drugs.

The CDR3 is CASSRVGADTQYF. DNA sequence: TGTGCCAGTAGTAGGGTTGGGGCAGATACGCAGTATTTT. This chain joins TRBV19 to TRBJ2-3, with no reliable assignment of the D segment. The CDR3, from cysteine to phenylalanine, totals 13 residues. Left in the record is the CDR3 DNA by itself, 39 bases read in frame from the first base. Via the germline V gene (reference sequence), CDR1 is LNHDA and CDR2 SQIVND. The germline ends are 9 bases apart after V is trimmed by 4 bases and J by 4 bases.